The rows below give T cell receptor beta chains drawn from one sample of a study of CD8 T cells in Susac syndrome. Via MiXCR, TCRdb re-called the immunoSEQ multiplex PCR reads, giving one row per CDR3 protein. Here the sample spans approximately 110,000 distinct CDR3 sequences, 85% to 95% being singletons. What was sequenced was CD8+ T cells from PBMCs. These TCRs come from a human donor with multiple sclerosis. CDR3s include the opening cysteine and the closing phenylalanine or tryptophan. The D gene is left open where the match is weak. Clone size is given for some rows only: seen once, a few or many times, or a class if the clone is expanded.

abundance,d_gene,j_gene,v_gene,CDR3nt,CDR3aa
NA,NA,TRBJ2-1,TRBV7-8,TGTGCCAGCAGCTTAGCGTCAGGCGGTGAGCAGTTCTTC,CASSLASGGEQFF
NA,NA,TRBJ1-1,TRBV27,TGTGCCAGCAGTTGGTCCCCGGAACGGATGAACACTGAAGCTTTCTTT,CASSWSPERMNTEAFF
NA,NA,TRBJ2-7,TRBV15,TGTGCTTATTACGAGCAGTACTTC,CAYYEQYF
NA,TRBD1,TRBJ1-5,TRBV13,TGTGCCAGCAGCTTAGCCGGACAGGGCGGCAATCAGCCCCAGCATTTT,CASSLAGQGGNQPQHF
NA,NA,TRBJ2-5,TRBV20-1,TGCAGTCCTCTCGCAGAGACCCAGTACTTC,CSPLAETQYF
NA,NA,TRBJ2-1,TRBV7-8,TGTGCCAGCAGCCCCTTCGCGGGACGTAGCAATGAGCAGTTCTTC,CASSPFAGRSNEQFF
NA,NA,TRBJ2-5,TRBV7-8,TGTGCCAGCAGCTTAGTTGGGAAGACCCAGTACTTC,CASSLVGKTQYF
NA,TRBD1,TRBJ1-6,TRBV7-9,TGTGCCAGCAGACCACCGGGACAGGGGGATTCACCCCTCCACTTT,CASRPPGQGDSPLHF
NA,NA,TRBJ2-1,TRBV10-3,TGTGCCATCAGTGAGTCGGGTTCTATGTGGAATGAGCAGTTCTTC,CAISESGSMWNEQFF
NA,TRBD1,TRBJ2-1,TRBV2,TGTGCCAGCAGTGGATTGGACAGGGGCTCTTACAATGAGCAGTTCTTC,CASSGLDRGSYNEQFF
NA,NA,TRBJ2-7,TRBV4-1,TGCGCCAGCAGCCACGGGGGCGAGTCTAGGGAGCAGTACTTC,CASSHGGESREQYF
NA,NA,TRBJ1-2,TRBV7-9,TGTGCCAGCAGCTTAGAAGCCTATGGCTACACCTTC,CASSLEAYGYTF
NA,NA,TRBJ2-1,TRBV24-1,TGTGCCACCAGGGGGGGAAGCTCCTACAATGAGCAGTTCTTC,CATRGGSSYNEQFF
NA,TRBD1,TRBJ1-3,TRBV9,TGTGCCAGCAGCCTGGGGACAGGGCCTGGAAACACCATATATTTT,CASSLGTGPGNTIYF
NA,TRBD1,TRBJ1-2,TRBV5-1,TGCGCCAGCAGCTGGACAGGGGGCGACTATGGCTACACCTTC,CASSWTGGDYGYTF
NA,TRBD2,TRBJ2-1,TRBV4-1,TGCGCCAGCAGCCCTGACGTGGGACTAGCGGGAAATAATGAGCAGTTCTTC,CASSPDVGLAGNNEQFF
NA,NA,TRBJ2-2,TRBV10-2,TGCGCCAGCAGTGAGAATTGGGGAAGGGAGCTGTTTTTT,CASSENWGRELFF
NA,NA,TRBJ2-7,TRBV3-1,TGTGCCAGCAGCCAAAGACTATACGAGCAGTACTTC,CASSQRLYEQYF
NA,TRBD1,TRBJ1-1,TRBV29-1,TGCAGCGAACGACAGGGGAACACTGAAGCTTTCTTT,CSERQGNTEAFF
NA,NA,TRBJ2-2,TRBV28,TGTGCCAGCTCTGGAGTCGGGGAGCTGTTTTTT,CASSGVGELFF
NA,TRBD1,TRBJ1-6,TRBV13,TGTGCCAGCAGCCCTGGACAGGGGGCGGGTCATTCACCCCTCCACTTT,CASSPGQGAGHSPLHF
NA,TRBD2,TRBJ2-3,TRBV18,TGTGCCAGCTCACCGAAGACTAGCGGGAGACCGAGAGATACGCAGTATTTT,CASSPKTSGRPRDTQYF
NA,NA,TRBJ2-5,TRBV4-1,TGCGCCAGCAGCCCCTTAGGAGGGTCAGTCTTCCAAGAGACCCAGTACTTC,CASSPLGGSVFQETQYF
NA,TRBD2,TRBJ2-1,TRBV15,TGTGCCACCAGCAGAGGTAGCGGGGGGGCCGGGTATGAGCAGTTCTTC,CATSRGSGGAGYEQFF
NA,TRBD1,TRBJ2-1,TRBV14,TGTGCCAGCAGCGGCGGACAGGGGCCCTACAATGAGCAGTTCTTC,CASSGGQGPYNEQFF
NA,TRBD2,TRBJ2-1,TRBV9,TGTGCCAGCACCTTAGGTGGGGGGGGACTCAATGAGCAGTTCTTC,CASTLGGGGLNEQFF
NA,TRBD2,TRBJ2-2,TRBV29-1,TGCAGCGTTACGGGGGGGTTCACCGGGGAGCTGTTTTTT,CSVTGGFTGELFF
NA,NA,TRBJ1-5,TRBV9,TGTGCCAGCAGCGTAGGAGGGTTAGGACAGCCCCAGCATTTT,CASSVGGLGQPQHF
NA,NA,TRBJ2-5,TRBV3-1,TGTGCCAGCAGCCAAGTGTACCAACCAGAGACCCAGTACTTC,CASSQVYQPETQYF
once,NA,TRBJ2-2,TRBV10-3,TGTGCCATCAGTGAGACTTCTTTCGGCCGGGGCGAGGACACCGGGGAGCTGTTTTTT,CAISETSFGRGEDTGELFF
NA,TRBD1,TRBJ2-5,TRBV13,TGTGCCAGCAGCTTAGGCGGACAGGGGGCGGAGACCCAGTACTTC,CASSLGGQGAETQYF
NA,NA,TRBJ2-3,TRBV5-6,TGTGCCAGCAGCTTGGTTCTAGATACGCAGTATTTT,CASSLVLDTQYF
NA,TRBD1,TRBJ2-5,TRBV24-1,TGTGCCACCAGTGACCCTAGACAGGGTCAGACCCAGTACTTC,CATSDPRQGQTQYF
NA,NA,TRBJ1-1,TRBV4-1,TGCGCCAGCAGCCAGCACGAGAACACTGAAGCTTTCTTT,CASSQHENTEAFF
NA,TRBD1,TRBJ1-5,TRBV12-3/TRBV12-4,TGTGCCAGCAGTTTGGGGGACAGAACCCAGCATTTT,CASSLGDRTQHF
NA,TRBD1,TRBJ2-2,TRBV3-1,TGTGCCAGCAGGACCGGACAGGGATCTCGACCCGGGGAGCTGTTTTTT,CASRTGQGSRPGELFF
NA,TRBD1,TRBJ1-3,TRBV20-1,TGCAGTGCTGTCCATACCGGGACAGGGGGCGATCGGATCTCTGGAAACACCATATATTTT,CSAVHTGTGGDRISGNTIYF
once,NA,TRBJ1-5,TRBV20-1,TGCAGTGCCAACTCTGGGGGGATTGGGAGCAATCAGCCCCAGCATTTT,CSANSGGIGSNQPQHF
NA,NA,TRBJ1-2,TRBV27,TGTGCCAGCAGTAGTGGAAACCTTGGCTACACCTTC,CASSSGNLGYTF
NA,NA,TRBJ1-6,TRBV27,TGTGCCAGCAGCCTATCAACTACAGGGTATAATTCACCCCTCCACTTT,CASSLSTTGYNSPLHF
NA,TRBD1,TRBJ1-1,TRBV3-1,TGTGCCAGCAGCCAAGATGGCAGGGGGCTGAGTCTGAACACTGAAGTTTTCTTT,CASSQDGRGLSLNTEVFF
once,TRBD1,TRBJ1-2,TRBV7-9,TGTGCCAGCAGTTCCCGGGAGACAGGGTTTAATGGCTACACCTTC,CASSSRETGFNGYTF
once,TRBD2,TRBJ2-1,TRBV9,TGTGCCAGCAGCGTAGGTCTAGCGGGAGCCTTTGGGGGGGCCTACAATGAGCAGTTCTTC,CASSVGLAGAFGGAYNEQFF
NA,TRBD1,TRBJ1-2,TRBV20-1,TGCAGTGCTAGAGTGGGGACAGGGAACTATGGCTACACCTTC,CSARVGTGNYGYTF
once,TRBD2,TRBJ2-1,TRBV7-9,TGTGCCAGCAGGGCGGGACTAGCGGAGACCTCCTACAATGAGCAGTTCTTC,CASRAGLAETSYNEQFF
few,NA,TRBJ1-2,TRBV29-1,TGCAGCGTCCTCGACGGAAACTATGGCTACACCTTC,CSVLDGNYGYTF
NA,TRBD2,TRBJ2-7,TRBV3-1,TGTGCCAGCAGCCAAGACCCGGGGGGGCGCGGACACGAGCAGTACTTC,CASSQDPGGRGHEQYF
NA,NA,TRBJ1-1,TRBV14,TGTGCCAGCAGCCAGTGGCTGAACACTGAAGCTTTCTTT,CASSQWLNTEAFF
NA,NA,TRBJ1-5,TRBV6-5,TGTGCCACGGGGCCCTCGGACCTCAATCAGCCCCAGCATTTT,CATGPSDLNQPQHF
NA,TRBD1,TRBJ2-1,TRBV5-1,TGCGCCAGCAGCTGGGGGACAGGCGACAATGAGCAGTTCTTC,CASSWGTGDNEQFF
once,TRBD1,TRBJ1-5,TRBV12-3/TRBV12-4,TGTGCCAGCAGTGAACCGGGACAGGGGGCCTATCAGCCCCAGCATTTT,CASSEPGQGAYQPQHF
once,NA,TRBJ2-3,TRBV4-1,TGCGCCAGCAGCCAAGTTCCGTCGGGGGTCGATACGCAGTATTTT,CASSQVPSGVDTQYF
once,NA,TRBJ1-5,TRBV2,TGTGCCAGCAGTATCCCATCCCAGGGTCCCCATAATCAGCCCCAGCATTTT,CASSIPSQGPHNQPQHF
NA,TRBD2,TRBJ2-7,TRBV12-3/TRBV12-4,TGTGCCAGCAGTCCGGGACTAGCGGCTAGGGAGTACTTC,CASSPGLAAREYF
NA,TRBD2,TRBJ2-1,TRBV27,TGTGCCAGCAGTTTCACTAGCGATGGTGAGCAGTTCTTC,CASSFTSDGEQFF
NA,NA,TRBJ2-3,TRBV27,TGTGCCAGCACGGTAGCGGGCACAGATACGCAGTATTTT,CASTVAGTDTQYF